The sample holds a few counts of the clone carrying this T cell receptor beta chain. Execution of the assay was at deep level. Using immunoSEQ multiplex PCR, the repertoire was profiled, and TCRdb retains in-frame clones only, with some absent. The sample lists over 950,000 clones; approximately 80% were seen once. The data stem from a study of shared clonotypes between healthy human individuals. V lost 2 bases and J 1 base, leaving 27 bases between the germline ends. This CDR3 is built from 21 residues. The chain carries TRBV23-1 and TRBJ2-1, with D tentatively TRBD1 or TRBD2 (9 bases each). TRBV23-1 is an open reading frame, and its role is uncertain. The receptor comes from a man aged 18 to 30 in good health. Some clones in this sample may be carry-over from other donors' samples. Material for sequencing was memory CD4+ T cells from PBMCs. Subset given: CD45RA-negative fraction. The CDR3 DNA is TGCGCCAGCAGTCAACTGGGACAGGGCGCGCCTAGCGGGACGTCCTACAATGAGCAGTTCTTC. This codes for CASSQLGQGAPSGTSYNEQFF.